This T cell receptor beta chain came from a study of identifying expanded T cells in peripheral blood. This clone has more than one count but fewer than ten. Antigen: not known. The CDR3 length is 13 residues. CDR1 is LNHDA and CDR2 is SQIVND in the germline V gene (reference sequence). V lost 3 bases and J lost 5, with 10 bases in between. Overall study results and limits: Roughly two-week clone count variance significantly increased as total template count grew.

Repertoires were generated with immunoSEQ multiplex PCR, while TCRdb's copy carries only in-frame clones and drops some. The data show under 110,000 clones, roughly 85% seen once. Healthy donors had no documented immune events, such as infections, while sampled. The receptor was isolated from a person aged 18 to 75 in good health. V is TRBV19 and J is TRBJ1-1, with D hard to call. The sequencing input was blood. CDR3 nucleotides: TGTGCCAGTAGTATCTTATCGGGGACTGAAGCTTTCTTT. Protein product: CASSILSGTEAFF. Full variable domain (outside the CDR3, taken from reference TRBV19 and TRBJ1-1): DGGITQSPKYLFRKEGQNVTLSCEQNLNHDAMYWYRQDPGQGLRLIYYSQIVNDFQKGDIAEGYSVSREKKESFPLTVTSAQKNPTAFYLCASSILSGTEAFFGQGTRLTVV.